The rows below give T cell receptor beta chains drawn from one sample of a study of blood T cells in healthy people across ages. From the 5' RACE reads, TCRdb called clonotypes with MiXCR, one entry per CDR3 protein. The sample yields about 1.1 million distinct CDR3 sequences, around two fifths seen once. Source material: blood. The receptors shown here come from a man between 18 and 29 years old in good health. CDR3s include the opening cysteine and the closing phenylalanine or tryptophan. Fields, in order: D gene, V gene, J gene, clone size, CDR3 DNA, CDR3 protein. The D gene is left open where the match is weak. The size of a clone is reported for some rows only, either as once, few or many, or as a class for expanded clones.

d_call: NA
v_call: TRBV4-2
j_call: TRBJ1-2
clone_size: few
cdr3_nt: TGTGCCAGCAGCCGTCAAACACGGCTTGAGACTAACTATGGCTACACCTTC
cdr3_aa: CASSRQTRLETNYGYTF

d_call: TRBD1
v_call: TRBV6-2/TRBV6-3
j_call: TRBJ1-2
clone_size: few
cdr3_nt: TGTGCCAGCAGAGAAATTGGACAGGACTATGGCTACACCTTC
cdr3_aa: CASREIGQDYGYTF

d_call: NA
v_call: TRBV29-1
j_call: TRBJ1-2
clone_size: few
cdr3_nt: TGCAGCGTTGAAAACCATAACGGAGACGGCTACACCTTC
cdr3_aa: CSVENHNGDGYTF

d_call: NA
v_call: TRBV6-5
j_call: TRBJ1-4
clone_size: few
cdr3_nt: TGTGCCAGCAGTTATTCAGGGCACGCTAATGAAAAACTGTTTTTT
cdr3_aa: CASSYSGHANEKLFF

d_call: NA
v_call: TRBV7-2
j_call: TRBJ2-2
clone_size: NA
cdr3_nt: TGTGCCAGCAGCTCCGTGTTGGCGAACACCGGGGAGCTGTTTTTT
cdr3_aa: CASSSVLANTGELFF

d_call: TRBD1
v_call: TRBV9
j_call: TRBJ1-2
clone_size: NA
cdr3_nt: TGTGCCAGCAGCGGAGGGACAGGGGGCGTTATTGGCTACACCTTC
cdr3_aa: CASSGGTGGVIGYTF

d_call: NA
v_call: TRBV7-2
j_call: TRBJ2-2
clone_size: NA
cdr3_nt: TGTGCCAGCAGCTTAGTTGGGGTGAACGGGGAGCTGTTTTTT
cdr3_aa: CASSLVGVNGELFF

d_call: TRBD2
v_call: TRBV7-2
j_call: TRBJ2-3
clone_size: few
cdr3_nt: TGTGCCAGCAGCATCCGGACTAGCGGGAGATCAGATACGCAGTATTTT
cdr3_aa: CASSIRTSGRSDTQYF

d_call: TRBD2
v_call: TRBV12-3/TRBV12-4
j_call: TRBJ2-3
clone_size: NA
cdr3_nt: TGTGCCAGCAGTTCCTTGACTAGCGGGGGCCAAGATACGCAGTATTTT
cdr3_aa: CASSSLTSGGQDTQYF

d_call: NA
v_call: TRBV7-9
j_call: TRBJ1-6
clone_size: NA
cdr3_nt: TGTGCCAGCAGCTTAGAGGGTTATGGGTCACCCCTCCACTTT
cdr3_aa: CASSLEGYGSPLHF

d_call: TRBD1
v_call: TRBV7-2
j_call: TRBJ1-2
clone_size: many
cdr3_nt: TGTGCCAGCAGCTTAGCCTGGACAGGGTATGGCTACACCTTC
cdr3_aa: CASSLAWTGYGYTF

d_call: NA
v_call: TRBV20-1
j_call: TRBJ2-3
clone_size: few
cdr3_nt: TGCAGTGCTCCAAGGAGGAGCGGAGGGGGAGATACGCAGTATTTT
cdr3_aa: CSAPRRSGGGDTQYF

d_call: NA
v_call: TRBV29-1
j_call: TRBJ1-5
clone_size: few
cdr3_nt: TGCAGCGTCCTTGAGGATTCGGGGAACCCCCAGCATTTT
cdr3_aa: CSVLEDSGNPQHF

d_call: TRBD1
v_call: TRBV28
j_call: TRBJ2-5
clone_size: NA
cdr3_nt: TGTGCCAGCAGTTTAGTCAAGGAAACTTCTGGGACAGGGTATTACAATGAGCAGTACTTC
cdr3_aa: CASSLVKETSGTGYYNEQYF

d_call: NA
v_call: TRBV7-9
j_call: TRBJ1-1
clone_size: NA
cdr3_nt: TGTGCCAGCAGCTCTCGGGGGGGCTGGATGAACACTGAAGCTTTCTTT
cdr3_aa: CASSSRGGWMNTEAFF

d_call: TRBD1
v_call: TRBV12-3/TRBV12-4
j_call: TRBJ1-2
clone_size: NA
cdr3_nt: TGTGCCAGCAGTGCGCCCCGGGACAGGCTCGGGTATGGCTACACCTTC
cdr3_aa: CASSAPRDRLGYGYTF

d_call: NA
v_call: TRBV28
j_call: TRBJ1-2
clone_size: NA
cdr3_nt: TGTGCCAGCAGTTTTCTGGGGCCGAACTATGGCTACACCTTC
cdr3_aa: CASSFLGPNYGYTF

d_call: NA
v_call: TRBV10-3
j_call: TRBJ1-2
clone_size: NA
cdr3_nt: TGTGCCATCAGGACGGAGGGGCAACATGGCTACACCTTC
cdr3_aa: CAIRTEGQHGYTF

d_call: NA
v_call: TRBV29-1
j_call: TRBJ2-3
clone_size: NA
cdr3_nt: TGCAGCGCTGGGGGGGCCCCCACAGATACGCAGTATTTT
cdr3_aa: CSAGGAPTDTQYF

d_call: NA
v_call: TRBV7-2
j_call: TRBJ1-1
clone_size: NA
cdr3_nt: TGTGCCAGTCTTCAGGACAGAGCGAACACTGAAGCTTTCTTT
cdr3_aa: CASLQDRANTEAFF

d_call: TRBD1
v_call: TRBV6-1
j_call: TRBJ1-2
clone_size: few
cdr3_nt: TGTGCCAGCAGTGGAGACAGGGCCCAGGTCGCTGGCTACACCTTC
cdr3_aa: CASSGDRAQVAGYTF

d_call: NA
v_call: TRBV4-2
j_call: TRBJ2-3
clone_size: few
cdr3_nt: TGTGCCAGCAACCAAGATCGGAGGGATACGCAGTATTTT
cdr3_aa: CASNQDRRDTQYF

d_call: NA
v_call: TRBV27
j_call: TRBJ1-1
clone_size: NA
cdr3_nt: TGTGCCAGCAGCACCGGGGCAAACACTGAAGCTTTCTTT
cdr3_aa: CASSTGANTEAFF

d_call: TRBD1
v_call: TRBV6-2/TRBV6-3
j_call: TRBJ1-1
clone_size: few
cdr3_nt: TGTGCCAGCAGTCCCTCTTTATCCCGGGGACAGGTCTCAATGAACACTGAAGCTTTCTTT
cdr3_aa: CASSPSLSRGQVSMNTEAFF

d_call: TRBD1
v_call: TRBV7-2
j_call: TRBJ1-2
clone_size: NA
cdr3_nt: TGTGCCAGCAGCTTCCGACAGGGGAGGGTATATGGCTACACCTTC
cdr3_aa: CASSFRQGRVYGYTF

d_call: TRBD1
v_call: TRBV20-1
j_call: TRBJ2-6
clone_size: NA
cdr3_nt: TGCAGTGCTGATGACAGGGTTACCGGGGCCAACGTCCTGACTTTC
cdr3_aa: CSADDRVTGANVLTF

d_call: TRBD2
v_call: TRBV10-3
j_call: TRBJ2-7
clone_size: NA
cdr3_nt: TGTGCCATCAGTGAATCGGGGGGACTAGACGAGCAGTACTTC
cdr3_aa: CAISESGGLDEQYF

d_call: TRBD1
v_call: TRBV3-1
j_call: TRBJ1-4
clone_size: NA
cdr3_nt: TGTGCCAGCAGCCAAGGGGACAGGAGGGTTGAAAAACTGTTTTTT
cdr3_aa: CASSQGDRRVEKLFF

d_call: NA
v_call: TRBV27
j_call: TRBJ1-2
clone_size: few
cdr3_nt: TGTGCCAGCACTAATCGTGCGCCTCCCTTTCGTTATGGCTACACCTTC
cdr3_aa: CASTNRAPPFRYGYTF

d_call: NA
v_call: TRBV25-1
j_call: TRBJ2-3
clone_size: NA
cdr3_nt: TGTGCCAGCAGTCACCGACGGGCAGATACGCAGTATTTT
cdr3_aa: CASSHRRADTQYF

d_call: TRBD1
v_call: TRBV6-5
j_call: TRBJ1-2
clone_size: NA
cdr3_nt: TGTGCCAGCAGTTACACTGCTTCCGGGACAGAGAGCGGCTACACCTTC
cdr3_aa: CASSYTASGTESGYTF

d_call: TRBD2
v_call: TRBV7-3
j_call: TRBJ2-3
clone_size: NA
cdr3_nt: TGTGCCAGCAGCTTAAACCCTTCGACTAGCGGGGACACAGATACGCAGTATTTT
cdr3_aa: CASSLNPSTSGDTDTQYF

d_call: NA
v_call: TRBV7-2
j_call: TRBJ2-1
clone_size: few
cdr3_nt: TGTGCCAGCAGCTTAAGTAAGGTGGGGGAGCAGTTCTTC
cdr3_aa: CASSLSKVGEQFF

d_call: TRBD1
v_call: TRBV7-9
j_call: TRBJ1-4
clone_size: few
cdr3_nt: TGTGCCAGCAGCTCTGGCAAAAAGGGACAGTTTAATGAAAAACTGTTTTTT
cdr3_aa: CASSSGKKGQFNEKLFF

d_call: NA
v_call: TRBV27
j_call: TRBJ2-3
clone_size: NA
cdr3_nt: TGTGCCAGCACCTTAGAGGGTGACAGGCGGAAAGAAGATACGCAGTATTTT
cdr3_aa: CASTLEGDRRKEDTQYF

d_call: NA
v_call: TRBV4-2
j_call: TRBJ1-4
clone_size: NA
cdr3_nt: TGTGCCAGCAGCCAATCTCCTGCAACTAATGAAAAACTGTTTTTT
cdr3_aa: CASSQSPATNEKLFF

d_call: NA
v_call: TRBV25-1
j_call: TRBJ1-1
clone_size: NA
cdr3_nt: TGTGCCAGCATTAACGACGGGAACACTGAAGCTTTCTTT
cdr3_aa: CASINDGNTEAFF

d_call: TRBD1
v_call: TRBV7-2
j_call: TRBJ1-2
clone_size: NA
cdr3_nt: TGTGCCAGCAGCTTAGAATCGACAGGGGCTTTCAACTATGGCTACACCTTC
cdr3_aa: CASSLESTGAFNYGYTF

d_call: NA
v_call: TRBV6-6
j_call: TRBJ1-4
clone_size: NA
cdr3_nt: TGTGCCAGCAGCTCGGGACGCCGTTTTAATGAAAAACTGTTTTTT
cdr3_aa: CASSSGRRFNEKLFF

d_call: NA
v_call: TRBV5-6
j_call: TRBJ1-4
clone_size: NA
cdr3_nt: TGTGCCAGCAGCTTGGAAGGAGAAGGTGAAAAACTGTTTTTT
cdr3_aa: CASSLEGEGEKLFF

d_call: TRBD2
v_call: TRBV4-2
j_call: TRBJ2-1
clone_size: few
cdr3_nt: TGTGCCAGCAGCCCCCGACTAGCGGACGACTACAATGAGCAGTTCTTC
cdr3_aa: CASSPRLADDYNEQFF

d_call: NA
v_call: TRBV6-1
j_call: TRBJ2-3
clone_size: NA
cdr3_nt: TGTGCCAGCAGGATGGGCGCAGATACGCAGTATTTT
cdr3_aa: CASRMGADTQYF

d_call: NA
v_call: TRBV5-6
j_call: TRBJ1-2
clone_size: NA
cdr3_nt: TGTGCCAGCAGCTTGTCTGGGGCATTCAGCTGTGGCTACACCTTC
cdr3_aa: CASSLSGAFSCGYTF